This entry concerns a single T cell receptor (beta chain). This entry belongs to a study of T cell changes during pregnancy in multiple sclerosis. Germline CDR1 and CDR2: LNHDA and SQIVND (reference sequence). With V trimmed by 2 bases and J by 4 bases, 11 bases remained unmatched. This CDR3 comprises 17 residues. Clones were read by immunoSEQ multiplex PCR, and TCRdb kept only the in-frame ones, dropping some. The table shows around 80,000 clones, with 80% to 95% occurring only once. The chain links TRBV19 to TRBJ2-3; 8 bases map to TRBD2. The specimen was peripheral blood, collected before pregnancy. The receptor comes from a female donor with multiple sclerosis, enrolled in a pregnancy study. This CDR3 is CASSIHSSGSRSDTQYF. CDR3 sequence (DNA): TGTGCCAGTAGTATACATTCCAGCGGGAGTAGATCAGATACGCAGTATTTT.